Reported below is one T cell receptor beta chain. The CDR3 has 18 residues. With 5 bases clipped from V and 0 bases from J, the junction kept 15 bases outside the gene matches. Germline lookup yields CDR1 LNHDA and CDR2 SQIVND (reference sequence). The sample comes from a study of blood T cell repertoires in COVID-19. Study in general: Both acute and convalescent COVID-19 samples were obtained from the United States, Italy and Spain.

Clones were sequenced by immunoSEQ multiplex PCR, and TCRdb holds only the in-frame ones, with some missing. The sample includes 70,000 to 95,000 clones, nearly 90% seen only once; the top ten take around 5%. The sequencing sample was made of peripheral blood. The chain combines TRBV19 with TRBJ2-7, with 8 bases fitting TRBD2. The sequence derives from a woman aged 80 or older with active COVID-19. The CDR3 nucleotides are TGTGCCAGTAGTTGGGGAAATTCCGGGAGGGCCTTCTCCTACGAGCAGTACTTC. It yields the protein CASSWGNSGRAFSYEQYF.